Listed here is a single TCR beta chain. The target antigen is unknown. 60 Vbeta and 13 Jbeta primers were used in PCR. Original data processing: About 10 million shared chains were among the about 80 million unique TCR beta chains that a later analysis counted. Measured with immunoSEQ multiplex PCR; TCRdb has only the in-frame clones, and not every one. Clone size and the V and J calls come from that table; the DNA yielded D and trimming. The repertoire includes fewer than 350,000 clones, roughly 90% of them detected once, and roughly 2.3% sits in the top ten. This entry belongs to a study of cytomegalovirus exposure and HLA in healthy donors. General observations from the study: According to an earlier analysis, most TCR beta V segments yielded productive rearrangements about 87% or about 30% of the time.

V gave up 6 bases and J gave up 1 base, with 6 bases separating them. The CDR3 contains 12 residues. Germline V CDR1 and CDR2: MNHEY, SVGAGI. The sample was PBMCs. The receptor's source is a woman between 18 and 29 years old in good health and CMV-seronegative. This chain connects TRBV6-5 to TRBJ1-1; D unclear. This chain's CDR3 is CASSSWNTEAFF. In nucleotides, the CDR3 is TGTGCCAGCAGCTCGTGGAACACTGAAGCTTTCTTT.